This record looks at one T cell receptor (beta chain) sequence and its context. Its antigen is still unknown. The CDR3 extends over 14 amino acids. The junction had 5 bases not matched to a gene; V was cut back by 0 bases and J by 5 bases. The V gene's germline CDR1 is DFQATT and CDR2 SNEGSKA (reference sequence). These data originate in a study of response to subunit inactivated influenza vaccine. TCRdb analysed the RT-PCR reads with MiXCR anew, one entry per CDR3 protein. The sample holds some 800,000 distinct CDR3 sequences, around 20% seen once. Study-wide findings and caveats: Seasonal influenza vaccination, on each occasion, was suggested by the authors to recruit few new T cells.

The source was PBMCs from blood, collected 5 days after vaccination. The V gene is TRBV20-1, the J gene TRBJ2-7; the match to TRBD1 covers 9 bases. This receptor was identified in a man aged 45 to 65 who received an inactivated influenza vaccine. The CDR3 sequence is CSARDWTGDDEQYF. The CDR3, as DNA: TGCAGTGCTAGAGATTGGACAGGGGACGACGAGCAGTACTTC.